Detailed here is one T cell receptor (beta chain). Antigen unknown. This record comes from a study of T cell repertoires in aging, cancer and after chemotherapy. Study context: Donor ages fell into six groups from 30 or younger up to 70 or older. Pre- and post-chemotherapy samples were paired from glioblastoma patients treated with temozolomide-based therapy. The whole study produced a dataset of roughly 8.6 million TCR reads. Study-wide findings and caveats: Loss of evenness, beyond lost richness, contributed to age-related TCR diversity decline in cancer patients.

Multiplex touch-down PCR with TRB-A/B primers amplified rearranged V-D-J TRB sequences. In TCRdb, the multiplex PCR reads were re-called with MiXCR into one record per CDR3 protein. Of several thousand distinct CDR3 sequences listed, roughly half are singletons. Amplification of TCR beta used genomic DNA extracted from peripheral blood. Trimming took 4 bases from V and 5 from J, leaving 17 bases between them. The CDR3 has 15 amino acids. Germline CDR1 is LNHDA and CDR2 is SQIVND (reference sequence). What was sequenced was blood. The clonotype originates from a human donor with a solid tumor. The rearrangement links TRBV19 to TRBJ2-5; D possibly corresponds to TRBD1 (6 bases). The CDR3 DNA follows: TGTGCCAGTAGTACTGGGAACAGGGAGTGGGAGACCCAGTACTTC. Residues: CASSTGNREWETQYF.